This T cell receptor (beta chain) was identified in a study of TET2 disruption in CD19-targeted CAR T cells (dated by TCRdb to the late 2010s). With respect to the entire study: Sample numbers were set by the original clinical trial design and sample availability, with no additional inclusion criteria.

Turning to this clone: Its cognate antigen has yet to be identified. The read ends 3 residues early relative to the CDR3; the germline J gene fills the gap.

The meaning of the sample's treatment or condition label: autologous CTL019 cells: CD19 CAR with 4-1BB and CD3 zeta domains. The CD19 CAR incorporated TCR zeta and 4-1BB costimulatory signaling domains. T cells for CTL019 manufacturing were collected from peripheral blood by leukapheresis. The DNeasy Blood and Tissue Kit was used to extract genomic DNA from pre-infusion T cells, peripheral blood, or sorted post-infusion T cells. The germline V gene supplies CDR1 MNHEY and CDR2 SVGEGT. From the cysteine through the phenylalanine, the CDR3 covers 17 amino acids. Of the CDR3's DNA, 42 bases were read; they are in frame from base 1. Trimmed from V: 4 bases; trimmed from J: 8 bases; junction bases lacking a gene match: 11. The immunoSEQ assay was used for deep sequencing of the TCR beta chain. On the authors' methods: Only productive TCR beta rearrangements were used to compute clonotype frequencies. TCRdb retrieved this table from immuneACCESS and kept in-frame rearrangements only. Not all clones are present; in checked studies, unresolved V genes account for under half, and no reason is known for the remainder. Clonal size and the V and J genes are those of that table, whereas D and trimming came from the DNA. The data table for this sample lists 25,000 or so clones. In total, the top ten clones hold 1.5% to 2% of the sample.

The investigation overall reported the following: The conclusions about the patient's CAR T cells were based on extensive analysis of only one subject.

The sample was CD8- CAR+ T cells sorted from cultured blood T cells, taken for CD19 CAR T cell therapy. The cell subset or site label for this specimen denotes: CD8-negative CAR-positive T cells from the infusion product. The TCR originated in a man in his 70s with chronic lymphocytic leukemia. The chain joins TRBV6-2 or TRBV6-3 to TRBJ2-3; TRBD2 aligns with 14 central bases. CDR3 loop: CASSFGRLAGGRSTQYF. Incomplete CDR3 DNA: TGTGCCAGCAGTTTCGGTCGACTAGCGGGGGGGCGGAGTACG.